The rows below give T cell receptor beta chains drawn from one sample of a study of T cell repertoires in cytomegalovirus infection. TCRdb used MiXCR to reprocess the reads, holding one entry per CDR3 protein. The repertoire consists of 900,000 to 950,000 distinct CDR3 sequences, with approximately 31% occurring once and the leading ten covering over 12%. These receptors lack a known antigen. The material was cultured CD8+ T cells from PBMCs, obtained from culture after CMV antigen stimulation. These receptors originate from a human donor in good health (CMV status not recorded). Some clones in this sample may be carry-over from other donors' samples. The CDR3 runs from the conserved cysteine through the conserved F or W. A D gene is named only where the DNA matches it firmly. The size field is filled for only some rows; it gives once, few, many or a size class.

clone size	V gene	J gene	D gene	CDR3 protein	CDR3 DNA
once	TRBV20-1	TRBJ2-1	NA	CSASRRTYNEQFF	TGCAGTGCCTCCCGGAGGACTTACAATGAGCAGTTCTTC
few	TRBV6-1	TRBJ2-2	NA	CASTPRASTNTGELFF	TGTGCCAGCACCCCCCGGGCTAGCACGAACACCGGGGAGCTGTTTTTT
NA	TRBV19	TRBJ1-1	TRBD1	CASSLRQGLTNTEAFF	TGTGCCAGTAGTCTTCGACAGGGTCTGACGAACACTGAAGCTTTCTTT
NA	TRBV6-2/TRBV6-3	TRBJ2-3	NA	CASRTTRGDTQYF	TGTGCCAGCAGAACCACCAGGGGAGATACGCAGTATTTT
NA	TRBV19	TRBJ1-1	NA	CASSDWDAPGSEAFF	TGTGCCAGTAGTGACTGGGACGCCCCGGGTTCCGAAGCTTTCTTT
few	TRBV6-6	TRBJ1-1	TRBD1	CASSYGQDEAFF	TGTGCCAGCAGTTACGGACAGGATGAAGCTTTCTTT
NA	TRBV7-2	TRBJ1-6	NA	CVSSFLGEVGSPLHF	TGTGTCAGCAGCTTCTTGGGGGAGGTTGGTTCACCCCTCCACTTT
NA	TRBV12-3/TRBV12-4	TRBJ1-1	NA	CASRMGVGTEAFF	TGTGCCAGCAGAATGGGGGTAGGCACTGAAGCTTTCTTT
NA	TRBV6-5	TRBJ2-7	NA	CASSYSGVSNEQYF	TGTGCCAGCAGTTACTCGGGGGTTTCCAACGAGCAGTACTTC
few	TRBV19	TRBJ1-1	NA	CASRIQDTNTEAFF	TGTGCCAGTAGGATACAAGACACGAACACTGAAGCTTTCTTT
NA	TRBV14	TRBJ2-7	NA	CASSQGRTLSSYEQYF	TGTGCCAGCAGCCAAGGAAGGACCCTTAGCTCCTACGAGCAGTACTTC
many	TRBV12-3/TRBV12-4	TRBJ2-3	TRBD1	CASSRTGASTDTQYF	TGTGCCAGCAGCAGGACAGGGGCAAGCACAGATACGCAGTATTTT
NA	TRBV27	TRBJ1-3	TRBD1	CASSPRGRIGNTIYF	TGTGCCAGCAGTCCCAGGGGGCGGATAGGAAACACCATATATTTT
few	TRBV9	TRBJ1-1	NA	CASSVTRSEAFF	TGTGCCAGCAGCGTTACAAGGTCAGAAGCTTTCTTT
few	TRBV19	TRBJ1-2	TRBD1	CASSILRDRESYGYTF	TGTGCCAGTAGTATTCTTCGTGACAGGGAATCCTATGGCTACACCTTC
many	TRBV7-8	TRBJ1-5	NA	CASSQDTPYSNQPQHF	TGTGCCAGCAGCCAAGATACACCCTATAGCAATCAGCCCCAGCATTTT
few	TRBV2	TRBJ2-1	NA	CASSEELVGSQRNEQFF	TGTGCCAGCAGTGAGGAATTGGTAGGGTCCCAACGCAATGAGCAGTTCTTC
many	TRBV6-1	TRBJ2-3	TRBD2	CASSESPSGASTDTQYF	TGTGCCAGCAGTGAATCGCCTAGCGGGGCGTCCACAGATACGCAGTATTTT
few	TRBV5-6	TRBJ2-1	NA	CASSQFPGHNEQFF	TGTGCCAGCAGCCAATTTCCGGGACACAATGAGCAGTTCTTC
NA	TRBV12-3/TRBV12-4	TRBJ2-1	TRBD2	CASSLAWRGGNNEQFF	TGTGCCAGCAGTTTAGCGTGGCGGGGGGGCAACAATGAGCAGTTCTTC
many	TRBV12-3/TRBV12-4	TRBJ1-2	NA	CASSLSFRDYTF	TGTGCCAGCAGTTTATCGTTTCGGGACTACACCTTC
NA	TRBV5-1	TRBJ2-3	TRBD2	CASSLVNLAGPMSTDTQYF	TGCGCCAGCAGCTTGGTCAATCTAGCGGGGCCGATGAGCACAGATACGCAGTATTTT
NA	TRBV5-1	TRBJ2-1	TRBD2	CASSILAGDYNEQFF	TGCGCCAGCAGCATACTAGCGGGAGACTACAATGAGCAGTTCTTC
NA	TRBV7-2	TRBJ1-1	NA	CASSPFRGSEAFF	TGTGCCAGCAGCCCATTCCGCGGGAGTGAAGCTTTCTTT
few	TRBV4-1	TRBJ1-1	NA	CASRNSWVNTEAFF	TGCGCCAGCAGAAACTCCTGGGTGAACACTGAAGCTTTCTTT
NA	TRBV20-1	TRBJ1-5	TRBD1	CSASPQGIGQPQHF	TGCAGTGCTAGTCCACAGGGGATTGGTCAGCCCCAGCATTTT
few	TRBV11-3	TRBJ2-1	TRBD1	CASSLSTGGKGPNEQFF	TGTGCCAGCAGCCTCTCTACAGGGGGAAAAGGTCCTAATGAGCAGTTCTTC
few	TRBV11-2	TRBJ2-2	TRBD1	CASSPWRKGAGTGELFF	TGTGCCAGCAGCCCCTGGAGGAAGGGGGCTGGGACCGGGGAGCTGTTTTTT
NA	TRBV18	TRBJ2-3	TRBD1	CASSESRDSSTDTQYF	TGTGCCAGCTCGGAGAGCCGGGACAGCAGCACAGATACGCAGTATTTT
few	TRBV6-5	TRBJ2-1	NA	CASSNGLYNEQFF	TGTGCCAGCAGTAACGGTCTTTACAATGAGCAGTTCTTC
few	TRBV10-3	TRBJ2-5	NA	CAISEGAGQETQYF	TGTGCCATCAGTGAGGGGGCCGGACAAGAGACCCAGTACTTC
NA	TRBV27	TRBJ2-7	NA	CASSRGTIAEQYF	TGTGCCAGCAGCCGTGGGACCATAGCCGAGCAGTACTTC
once	TRBV12-3/TRBV12-4	TRBJ1-1	NA	CASNMYGLGTEAFF	TGTGCCAGCAATATGTATGGGTTAGGGACTGAAGCTTTCTTT
many	TRBV27	TRBJ2-5	NA	CASSATGRRTQYF	TGTGCCAGCAGTGCTACAGGGCGTCGGACCCAGTACTTC
once	TRBV6-5	TRBJ1-1	NA	CASINREVNEAFF	TGTGCCAGCATCAATCGGGAAGTCAATGAAGCTTTCTTT
few	TRBV29-1	TRBJ1-2	NA	CSVEQDRHSENYGYTF	TGCAGCGTTGAACAGGATAGGCATTCGGAGAACTATGGCTACACCTTC
few	TRBV4-3	TRBJ2-1	NA	CASSQARDSFSHEQFF	TGCGCCAGCAGCCAAGCTAGGGACTCATTCAGCCATGAGCAGTTCTTC